A single sample gave rise to the 3 T cell receptor beta chains below, sequenced in a study of T cell responses to AZD1222 COVID-19 vaccine. The method was immunoSEQ multiplex PCR; TCRdb's version includes in-frame clones alone and lacks a portion of them. The table shows roughly 110,000 clones, with 92% occurring only once. Sequences were derived from peripheral blood, sampled 28 days after the second AZD1222 dose. The receptor source for this set is an adult who received the AZD1222 COVID-19 vaccine.

The chain is built from TRBV11-2 and TRBJ1-1; D remains unclear. The CDR3 is 13 residues long. V lost 5 bases and J lost 6, with 13 bases in between. Germline V gene sequence: CDR1 SGHAT, CDR2 FQNNGV. The CDR3 DNA reads TGTGCCAGCAGCCCCAGAGGTGGTTCTGAAGCTTTCTTT. It encodes CASSPRGGSEAFF.

In this sample, this clone turned up once. This rearrangement joins TRBV4-1 to TRBJ2-2; 8 positions agree with TRBD2. This CDR3 contains 15 residues. V was pared by 0 bases and J by 5 bases, with 2 bases of the junction left unmatched. Germline CDR1 and CDR2: MGHRA and YSYEKL. Here the CDR3 DNA reads TGCGCCAGCAGCCAAGATCCGGGGGGGACCGGGGAGCTGTTTTTT. Translated, it gives CASSQDPGGTGELFF.

V and J are TRBV5-1 and TRBJ2-3; the D gene is possibly TRBD2 (5 bases). The germline V gene encodes CDR1 SGHRS and CDR2 YFSETQ. V was shortened by 1 base and J by 8 bases, with 5 bases between the two germline ends. The CDR3 totals 11 residues. The CDR3 DNA sequence: TGCGCCAGCAGCTTGAGCGGTACGCAGTATTTT. It is translated as CASSLSGTQYF.